Shown below are 10 T cell receptor beta chains from a single sample sequenced in a study of T-cell reconstitution after alpha-beta-depleted transplantation in children. Library preparation (for TCRbeta) was performed with unique molecular identifiers. TCRdb redid the calling of the PCR reads with MiXCR, one entry per CDR3 protein. Of 500,000 or so distinct CDR3 sequences listed, over 25% are singletons. Sequenced material: PBMCs from the stem cell graft donor, taken from the stem cell graft. These receptor sequences come from a human donor who donated a stem cell graft to a child with aplastic anemia.

The chain carries TRBV6-5 and TRBJ1-2; D uncertain. This CDR3 comprises 15 residues. Between the trimmed V and J ends, which lost 0 bases and 5 bases, there was a span of 13 bases. Germline V gene lookup returns CDR1 MNHEY and CDR2 SVGAGI. The CDR3 DNA sequence: TGTGCCAGCAGTTACTCGGTCGGCGCGTTGTATGGCTACACCTTC. It encodes CASSYSVGALYGYTF.

The chain is built from TRBV7-8 and TRBJ1-5; maybe TRBD1 (5 bases). The CDR3 is made up of 16 amino acids. V was cut by 2 bases and J by 3 bases, with 14 bases left in between. Germline values: CDR1 SGHVS, CDR2 FQNEAQ. The CDR3 DNA reads as TGTGCCAGCAGCTTAATGGGGCTAGGGGACAATCAGCCCCAGCATTTT. It yields the protein CASSLMGLGDNQPQHF.

The rearrangement joins TRBV7-2 to TRBJ2-5, with a tentative D call TRBD1 (5 bases). Trimming shortened V by 1 base and J by 3 bases, and 9 bases separated the two germline ends. The CDR3 consists of 14 residues. CDR1 is SGHTA, CDR2 FQGNSA, per germline. The CDR3 loop is CASSLDRREETQYF. CDR3 bases: TGTGCCAGCAGCTTAGATCGCAGGGAAGAGACCCAGTACTTC.

This clonotype was observed a handful of times. The chain couples TRBV7-8 to TRBJ2-3; D gene ambiguous. CDR3 length equals 15 residues. Per the germline V gene, CDR1 is SGHVS and CDR2 is FQNEAQ. V shed 2 bases and J shed 3 bases, with 12 bases lying between them. This CDR3 is CASSLWAGSTDTQYF. CDR3 DNA: TGTGCCAGCAGCTTATGGGCTGGTTCGACAGATACGCAGTATTTT.

This clonotype was recorded a few times. This rearrangement joins TRBV4-3 to TRBJ2-7; D assignment may be TRBD1 or TRBD2 (5 bases each). Per the germline V gene, CDR1 is LGHNA and CDR2 is YSLEER. The CDR3 is 17 amino acids. Trimming pared 3 bases from V and 0 bases from J, leaving 18 bases between. The CDR3 here is CASSQEKPGTGSYEQYF. The CDR3 nucleotides are TGCGCCAGCAGCCAGGAAAAGCCTGGGACGGGCTCCTACGAGCAGTACTTC.

The chain carries TRBV7-2 and TRBJ1-3; D remains ambiguous. The V end lost 0 bases, the J end lost 0 bases, and 6 bases lay between the germline ends. Germline V gives CDR1 SGHTA, CDR2 FQGNSA. This CDR3 comprises 15 residues. CDR3 DNA: TGTGCCAGCAGCTTAGCGTACAGCTCTGGAAACACCATATATTTT. This codes for CASSLAYSSGNTIYF.

The chain couples TRBV7-2 to TRBJ2-7; no firm D call. The CDR3 consists of 13 residues. Germline CDR1 is SGHTA and CDR2 is FQGNSA. Trimming took off 2 bases at V and 1 base at J, with 6 bases between the two ends. CDR3: CASSLPNSYEQYV. CDR3 coding DNA: TGTGCCAGCAGCTTACCTAATTCCTACGAGCAGTACGTC.

The chain couples TRBV20-1 to TRBJ1-4; D remains unclear. Per germline, CDR1 DFQATT and CDR2 SNEGSKA (reference sequence). CDR3 length: 15 residues. V was pared by 5 bases and J by 3 bases, with 16 bases between. The CDR3 region has the DNA TGCAGTGCTTTAGACCGTGGCGGTCCTAATGAAAAACTGTTTTTT. Translated, it gives CSALDRGGPNEKLFF.

This chain links TRBV20-1 with TRBJ1-5, with 7 positions matching TRBD1. Germline CDR1 DFQATT, CDR2 SNEGSKA (reference sequence). The length of the CDR3 is 12 residues. The J segment lost 6 bases and the V segment lost 6 bases, leaving 5 bases of the junction unmatched. Written as DNA, the CDR3 is TGCAGTGCCTCGACAGGGTTTCAGCCCCAGCATTTT. Translating it yields CSASTGFQPQHF.

The gene calls are TRBV18 and TRBJ2-5; 11 bases line up with TRBD2. CDR3 length: 15 residues. The junction had 5 bases not matched to a gene; V was cut back by 6 bases and J by 2 bases. The germline CDR1 and CDR2 sequences are KGHSH and LQKENI. The CDR3 coding sequence is TGTGCCAGCTCTCCGGGACTAGCGGATCAAGAGACCCAGTACTTC. This sequence encodes CASSPGLADQETQYF.